The entry that follows covers one TCR beta chain sequence. How the authors handled the data: Reference gene primer amplification in the assay estimated nucleated cell counts. Repertoires were generated with immunoSEQ multiplex PCR, while TCRdb's copy carries only in-frame clones and drops some. V and J calls and clone size are given by that table; D and trimming were obtained from the DNA. The table lists under 300,000 clones, around 88% of them singletons. These data belong to a study of blood T cell repertoires in COVID-19. Overall study context: Acute-phase and convalescent COVID-19 samples originated in the United States, Italy and Spain. Sample material is recorded as cDNA or gDNA derived from T cells, B-cell-depleted T cells, or PBMCs.

Germline lookup yields CDR1 SQVTM and CDR2 ANQGSEA. V was pared by 8 bases and J by 3 bases, with 5 bases of the junction left unmatched. This CDR3 contains 12 residues. The sample comprised peripheral blood. The TCR was taken from a woman in her 70s with COVID-19, enrolled during active disease. J is TRBJ2-3 and V is TRBV29-1; TRBD2 agrees at 7 bases. CDR3 bases: TGCAGCTCGGGAGGCGGGACAGATACGCAGTATTTT. Its translation: CSSGGGTDTQYF.